The 8 T cell receptor beta chains presented below share a single source sample, sequenced in a study of T cells in Graves' hyperthyroidism and ophthalmopathy. From RNA transcripts, TCR beta CDR3 regions were amplified. First-round RT-PCR of the TCR CDR3 relied on the HTBI primer set. MiXCR was run by TCRdb on the multiplex PCR reads, yielding one entry per CDR3 protein. This table has roughly 740,000 distinct CDR3 sequences, roughly 17% appearing once. The sample consisted of blood. These receptors all stem from a man between 18 and 29 years old with Graves' hyperthyroidism.

Ten or more counts support this clonotype. The chain employs TRBV28 and TRBJ2-3, with 7 bases that match TRBD2. J was trimmed by 3 bases and V by 8 bases; bases with no gene match: 8. This CDR3 spans 14 amino acids. CDR1 is MDHEN and CDR2 is SYDVKM in the germline V gene. DNA for the CDR3: TGTGCCAGCCGACCTCGCGGGAGAACAGATACGCAGTATTTT. Translated, it gives CASRPRGRTDTQYF.

A note on this clonotype: The missing conserved phenylalanine or tryptophan at the end of this CDR3 makes a read error likely. This rearrangement joins TRBV2 to TRBJ1-1, with 10 positions matching TRBD1. The CDR3 runs 19 residues. CDR1 and CDR2 (germline): SNHLY, FYNNEI. Trimming at V came to 1 base and at J to 1 base, leaving 12 bases not matched to a gene. The DNA of the CDR3 is TGTGCCAGCAGTGAAGGTCCAGGACAGGGGGATTATAGGAACACTGAAGCTTTCTCT. This translates into CASSEGPGQGDYRNTEAFS.

This clonotype occurred many times. The chain employs TRBV5-5 and TRBJ2-7; weak D call: TRBD2 (5 bases). V was pared by 0 bases and J by 3 bases, with 10 bases between. The CDR3 has 14 amino acids. CDR1 and CDR2 from the germline V gene are SGHKS and YYEKEE (reference sequence). For the CDR3, the DNA is TGTGCCAGCAGCTTGGGGTCGGGGTTCTACGAGCAGTACTTC. Amino acid sequence: CASSLGSGFYEQYF.

This chain joins TRBV30 and TRBJ2-7, with 7 bases lining up with TRBD1. The CDR3 spans 12 residues. Germline CDR1 is GTSNPN and CDR2 is SVGIG (reference sequence). V lost 8 bases to trimming and J lost 2 bases; unmatched junction nucleotides: 6. CDR3 sequence (DNA): TGTGCCAGTGACAGGGCCACCTACGAGCAGTACTTC. Protein: CASDRATYEQYF.

The CDR3 reads CASSPQGGPTEAFF. As DNA, the CDR3 is TGTGCCAGTAGTCCCCAGGGGGGGCCAACTGAAGCTTTCTTT. The V call is TRBV19, the J call TRBJ1-1; 7 bases are shared with TRBD1. The V gene's germline CDR1 is LNHDA and CDR2 SQIVND (reference sequence). V was pared by 5 bases and J by 5 bases, with 8 bases of the junction left unmatched. The CDR3 runs 14 residues.

This clonotype was recorded many times. The V gene is TRBV5-1, the J gene TRBJ2-3; 9 positions agree with TRBD2. In germline, CDR1 is SGHRS, CDR2 YFSETQ. The CDR3 consists of 16 residues. J was trimmed by 0 bases and V by 0 bases; bases with no gene match: 2. The CDR3 loop is CASSLVLAGSTDTQYF. CDR3 DNA sequence: TGCGCCAGCAGCTTGGTTCTAGCGGGGAGCACAGATACGCAGTATTTT.

Many counts were recorded for this clonotype. The gene calls are TRBV28 and TRBJ1-1; possible D gene TRBD1, 6 bases. Germline CDR1 reads MDHEN; CDR2 reads SYDVKM. V lost 5 bases, J lost 5 bases, and 15 bases lay in between. The length of the CDR3 is 14 residues. As DNA, the CDR3 is TGTGCCAGCAGTCTAGGGGGGACGATAACTGAAGCTTTCTTT. Encoded protein: CASSLGGTITEAFF.

There are many counts of this clonotype. J is TRBJ1-5 and V is TRBV28; D unresolved. Trimming took 10 bases from V and 0 from J, leaving 7 bases between them. CDR1 and CDR2 (germline): MDHEN, SYDVKM. This CDR3 is 12 amino acids long. The CDR3 bases are TGTGCCACCCGGGGTAGCAATCAGCCCCAGCATTTT. Protein: CATRGSNQPQHF.